This passage covers 31 T cell receptor beta chains from one sample sequenced in a study of cytomegalovirus exposure and HLA in healthy donors. Primers included in the PCR were 60 Vbeta and 13 Jbeta primers. This table comes from immunoSEQ multiplex PCR, and its TCRdb copy is limited to in-frame clones, with some not included. The table includes 110,000 or so clones, 70% to 80% detected once. Material: PBMCs. These receptors all come from a man in his forties or fifties in good health and CMV-seropositive.

Note on this clone: Other DNA sequences within the sample encode an identical CDR3. The genes are TRBV5-6 and TRBJ2-7; 7 nucleotides align to TRBD1. Per the germline V gene, CDR1 is SGHDT and CDR2 is YYEEEE. The V segment lost 2 bases and the J segment 3 bases; nucleotides outside the gene matches: 8. The CDR3 has 15 residues. In DNA, the CDR3 is TGTGCCAGCAGCTTATTTGGGACAGTTTTCTACGAGCAGTACTTC. This encodes CASSLFGTVFYEQYF.

This clone was found a few times. The CDR3 DNA follows: TGTGCCAGTAGAGGCCTAGCGGGGGGGCGATCCTACAATGAGCAGTTCTTC. Translated, it gives CASRGLAGGRSYNEQFF. This rearrangement joins TRBV19 to TRBJ2-1; 12 bases align to TRBD2. This CDR3 region has 17 residues. J lost 1 base, V lost 6 bases, and 7 bases had no gene match. Germline CDR1 LNHDA, CDR2 SQIVND (reference sequence).

The chain joins TRBV28 to TRBJ2-7, with D tentatively TRBD1 (6 bases). CDR1 and CDR2 (germline): MDHEN, SYDVKM. Trimming left V 8 bases short and J 7 bases short, with 18 bases between. The CDR3 has 13 amino acids. The CDR3 reads CASEPGVSREQYF. The DNA for the CDR3 is TGTGCCAGCGAGCCAGGGGTCTCAAGGGAGCAGTACTTC. The full variable domain, with the rest looked up from reference TRBV28 and TRBJ2-7, is DVKVTQSSRYLVKRTGEKVFLECVQDMDHENMFWYRQDPGLGLRLIYFSYDVKMKEKGDIPEGYSVSREKKERFSLILESASTNQTSMYLCASEPGVSREQYFGPGTRLTVT.

The chain couples TRBV28 to TRBJ2-7, with 8 bases aligning to TRBD1. The CDR3 covers 15 residues. Trimming at V came to 5 bases and at J to 4 bases, leaving 10 bases not matched to a gene. Germline V lookup: CDR1 MDHEN, CDR2 SYDVKM. CDR3 DNA: TGTGCCAGCAGTCCGACCGGACAGGGTCGTTACGAGCAGTACTTC. Translation gives CASSPTGQGRYEQYF.

This clone was seen only a few times. The chain has TRBV9 and TRBJ2-3, with TRBD2 matching 9 bases. V trimming: 0 bases; J trimming: 5 bases; junction bases outside the gene matches: 7. Germline CDR1 is SGDLS and CDR2 is YYNGEE. CDR3 length: 16 residues. Written as DNA, the CDR3 is TGTGCCAGCAGCGTAGTTGCTAGCGGGGCACGAGATACGCAGTATTTT. This encodes CASSVVASGARDTQYF.

This chain uses TRBV4-1 with TRBJ2-5, with TRBD1 identical over 9 bases. From germline, CDR1 is MGHRA and CDR2 YSYEKL. The CDR3 covers 17 residues. The V and J ends lost 4 bases and 3 bases, in that order; junction bases with no gene match: 12. CDR3 region: CASSLQAGTGLKETQYF. The CDR3 region has the DNA TGCGCCAGCAGCCTCCAGGCCGGGACAGGGCTAAAAGAGACCCAGTACTTC.

This clone has a handful of counts. The V call is TRBV4-2, the J call TRBJ2-7; TRBD1 aligns across 7 bases. CDR1 is LGHNA and CDR2 is YNFKEQ in the germline V gene. Germline trimming cut 0 bases from V and 3 bases from J; bases unmatched to any gene: 11. This CDR3 contains 17 residues. The DNA for the CDR3 is TGTGCCAGCAGCCAAGACGGTCAGGGGGATATGATCTACGAGCAGTACTTC. Amino acid sequence: CASSQDGQGDMIYEQYF.

The chain is built from TRBV4-1 and TRBJ2-7; 7 positions agree with TRBD1. The germline CDR1 and CDR2 sequences are MGHRA and YSYEKL. V trimming: 4 bases; J trimming: 4 bases; junction bases outside the gene matches: 7. The CDR3 has 14 amino acids. CDR3 protein: CASSLTDREYEQYF. The DNA for the CDR3 is TGCGCCAGCAGCCTTACCGACAGGGAGTACGAGCAGTACTTC.

The genes are TRBV6-5 and TRBJ1-6; 8 nucleotides align to TRBD1. The CDR3 is made up of 15 amino acids. Germline loops: CDR1 MNHEY, CDR2 SVGAGI. V shed 7 bases, J shed 8 bases, and the junction held 10 bases outside the gene matches. CDR3 residues: CASKGADRVDSPLHF. CDR3 DNA: TGTGCCAGCAAGGGGGCGGACAGGGTTGATTCACCCCTCCACTTT.

The rearrangement joins TRBV6-5 to TRBJ2-7; D ambiguous. V was trimmed by 3 bases and J by 3 bases, leaving 12 bases between them. Germline V gene sequence: CDR1 MNHEY, CDR2 SVGAGI. The CDR3 contains 14 residues. In DNA form, the CDR3 reads TGTGCCAGCAGTTATGAGACAACTTACTACGAGCAGTACTTC. Protein product: CASSYETTYYEQYF.

This clone was seen more than once but under ten times. This rearrangement joins TRBV9 to TRBJ1-1, with D possibly TRBD1 on 6 matching bases. Trimming shortened V by 0 bases and J by 0 bases, and 9 bases separated the two germline ends. The length of the CDR3 is 15 residues. Germline CDR1 is SGDLS and CDR2 is YYNGEE. CDR3 protein: CASSVGQGMNTEAFF. In nucleotides, the CDR3 is TGTGCCAGCAGCGTAGGGCAGGGGATGAACACTGAAGCTTTCTTT.

The J gene is TRBJ1-5, the V gene TRBV10-3; 8 bases align to TRBD1. The CDR3 spans 15 residues. Trimming at V came to 0 bases and at J to 6 bases, leaving 4 bases not matched to a gene. Germline CDR1 reads ENHRY; CDR2 reads SYGVKD. The DNA for the CDR3 is TGTGCCATCAGTGAGTCCCCAGGGGGCGGTCAGCCCCAGCATTTT. It yields the protein CAISESPGGGQPQHF.

The V call is TRBV6-5, the J call TRBJ1-2; 8 nucleotides agree with TRBD1. CDR3 length: 13 residues. Per germline, CDR1 MNHEY and CDR2 SVGAGI. V lost 6 bases to trimming and J lost 6 bases; unmatched junction nucleotides: 6. The CDR3 sequence: CASRRQGIDGYTF. The CDR3 nucleotides read TGTGCCAGCAGACGACAGGGGATAGATGGCTACACCTTC.

V and J are TRBV27 and TRBJ1-5; 9 nucleotides line up with TRBD1. This CDR3 spans 13 amino acids. Germline V gives CDR1 MNHEY, CDR2 SMNVEV (reference sequence). J lost 14 bases, V lost 5 bases, and 10 bases had no gene match. The CDR3 protein is CASSLRTGAEEHF. The CDR3 DNA is TGTGCCAGCAGTCTTCGGACAGGGGCTGAAGAGCATTTT.

V usage is TRBV6-1 and J usage is TRBJ1-1; perhaps TRBD1 as D (6 bases). The CDR3 consists of 16 residues. The germline V gene has CDR1 MNHNS and CDR2 SASEGT. Trimming stripped 4 bases from V and 5 bases from J, with 20 bases between. CDR3 protein: CASSASGTRGRTEAFF. The CDR3 nucleotides read TGTGCCAGCAGTGCCTCCGGGACAAGGGGTCGAACTGAAGCTTTCTTT.

The chain uses TRBV11-1 and TRBJ2-3; TRBD2 aligns across 13 bases. Germline CDR1 reads SGHAT; CDR2 reads FQDESV (reference sequence). Unmatched junction bases numbered 2, after V lost 8 bases and J lost 3 bases. CDR3 size: 14 residues. CDR3 coding DNA: TGTGCCAGCGGGACTAGCGGGATAACAGATACGCAGTATTTT. Encoded protein: CASGTSGITDTQYF.

This chain joins TRBV18 and TRBJ2-7; weak D call: TRBD1 (8 bases). The CDR3 spans 15 residues. V gave up 5 bases and J gave up 4 bases, with 18 bases separating them. The germline gives CDR1 KGHSH, CDR2 LQKENI. CDR3 sequence: CASSTIDRGGYEQYF. CDR3 coding DNA: TGTGCCAGCTCAACGATCGACAGGGGAGGGTACGAGCAGTACTTC.

This chain joins TRBV5-4 and TRBJ1-1; a possible D gene is TRBD1 (5 bases). This CDR3 comprises 15 residues. Deletions cut 4 bases from V and 3 bases from J, with 16 bases between. Per germline, CDR1 SGHNT and CDR2 YYREEE (reference sequence). The CDR3 nucleotides are TGTGCCAGCAGCCCACAAAGGGCGGGGGACACTGAAGCTTTCTTT. The encoded protein is CASSPQRAGDTEAFF. Combining the CDR3 with reference TRBV5-4 and TRBJ1-1 gives the whole variable domain ETGVTQSPTHLIKTRGQQVTLRCSSQSGHNTVSWYQQALGQGPQFIFQYYREEENGRGNFPPRFSGLQFPNYSSELNVNALELDDSALYLCASSPQRAGDTEAFFGQGTRLTVV.

This clone appeared a few times. The rearrangement uses TRBV6-5 and TRBJ1-3; 9 bases map to TRBD1. Germline CDR1 MNHEY, CDR2 SVGAGI. The trim removed 0 bases at V and 4 bases at J, leaving 1 base unmatched. CDR3 length: 15 residues. CDR3 region: CASSYSTGGGNTIYF. In DNA, the CDR3 is TGTGCCAGCAGTTACTCTACAGGGGGCGGAAACACCATATATTTT.

This sequence joins TRBV28 and TRBJ2-1, with 12 nucleotides matching TRBD2. This CDR3 region has 15 residues. The V gene's germline CDR1 is MDHEN and CDR2 SYDVKM. J gave up 3 bases and V 7 bases, and 4 bases lay outside the gene matches. The chain's CDR3 is CASTGLAGFYNEQFF. The CDR3 DNA reads as TGTGCCAGCACAGGACTAGCGGGGTTCTACAATGAGCAGTTCTTC. The whole variable domain, filled in from reference TRBV28 and TRBJ2-1, reads DVKVTQSSRYLVKRTGEKVFLECVQDMDHENMFWYRQDPGLGLRLIYFSYDVKMKEKGDIPEGYSVSREKKERFSLILESASTNQTSMYLCASTGLAGFYNEQFFGPGTRLTVL.

V is TRBV5-4 and J is TRBJ2-7, with D tentatively TRBD1 (6 bases). Germline CDR1 reads SGHNT; CDR2 reads YYREEE (reference sequence). Trimming pared 0 bases from V and 0 bases from J, leaving 10 bases between. The CDR3 spans 15 residues. The DNA of the CDR3 is TGTGCCAGCAGCTTGGCACAGGGACCCTCCTACGAGCAGTACTTC. Translated, it gives CASSLAQGPSYEQYF. The entire variable domain, with the rest obtained from reference TRBV5-4 and TRBJ2-7, is as follows: ETGVTQSPTHLIKTRGQQVTLRCSSQSGHNTVSWYQQALGQGPQFIFQYYREEENGRGNFPPRFSGLQFPNYSSELNVNALELDDSALYLCASSLAQGPSYEQYFGPGTRLTVT.

The CDR3 reads CASSHGNRGNFGADTQYF. In DNA form, the CDR3 reads TGCGCCAGCAGCCATGGCAACAGGGGGAATTTTGGCGCAGATACGCAGTATTTT. The rearrangement links TRBV4-1 to TRBJ2-3; 8 bases are a match to TRBD1. The CDR3 runs to 18 residues. Germline V lookup: CDR1 MGHRA, CDR2 YSYEKL. V shed 3 bases and J 4 bases; nucleotides not matched to a gene: 15.

This chain links TRBV6-6 with TRBJ2-5; 7 nucleotides match TRBD2. The J call is uncertain, as TRBJ2-7 better fits the DNA end. CDR1 is MNHNY and CDR2 is SVGAGI in the germline V gene (reference sequence). This CDR3 has 14 amino acids. The CDR3 reads CASSRRLATYEQYF. CDR3 nucleotides: TGTGCCAGCAGTAGGCGACTAGCAACCTACGAGCAGTACTTC.

The J gene is TRBJ2-7, the V gene TRBV7-8; 9 nucleotides align to TRBD1. The CDR3 covers 16 residues. V trimming: 2 bases; J trimming: 4 bases; junction bases outside the gene matches: 9. Germline assignment: CDR1 SGHVS and CDR2 FQNEAQ. This CDR3 is CASSLRPGTGLYEQYF. In DNA form, the CDR3 reads TGTGCCAGCAGCTTAAGACCCGGGACAGGGTTGTACGAGCAGTACTTC.

The chain recombines TRBV28 with TRBJ1-4, with D unclear. The CDR3 has 14 residues. CDR1 and CDR2 (germline): MDHEN, SYDVKM. V lost 6 bases to trimming and J lost 0 bases, with 8 bases between them. The CDR3 DNA reads TGTGCCAGCAGGAGGAGGACAACTAATGAAAAACTGTTTTTT. It encodes CASRRRTTNEKLFF.

The rearrangement joins TRBV18 to TRBJ1-1; weak D call: TRBD1 (6 bases). Germline CDR1 and CDR2: KGHSH and LQKENI. V was shortened by 3 bases and J by 3 bases, with 14 bases between the two germline ends. The length of the CDR3 is 15 residues. The CDR3 loop reads CASSPSGHSYTEAFF. The CDR3 nucleotides are TGTGCCAGCTCACCGTCGGGACACTCCTACACTGAAGCTTTCTTT.

V usage is TRBV4-1 and J usage is TRBJ2-1, with TRBD1 matching 7 bases. Trimming cost V 6 bases and J 6 bases; bases outside gene matches: 8. Germline V gene lookup returns CDR1 MGHRA and CDR2 YSYEKL. This CDR3 comprises 14 residues. The CDR3 DNA follows: TGCGCCAGCAGGGAAGACAGGGACCTCAATGAGCAGTTCTTC. It encodes CASREDRDLNEQFF.

The V call is TRBV27, the J call TRBJ1-2; D may be TRBD1 (6 bases). The CDR3 is made up of 14 amino acids. The ends were cut back, 2 bases at V and 5 bases at J, with 12 bases in the middle. Germline CDR1 is MNHEY and CDR2 is SMNVEV (reference sequence). The CDR3, as DNA: TGTGCCAGCAGTTTAAGGGGGGGCGGGTATGGCTACACCTTC. This translates into CASSLRGGGYGYTF.

This chain uses TRBV11-3 with TRBJ2-5; possible D gene TRBD2, 6 bases. Germline CDR1 and CDR2: SGHNT and YENEEA. This CDR3 comprises 18 residues. Trimming cost V 3 bases and J 5 bases, with 25 bases left between them. CDR3 bases: TGTGCCAGCAGCTTGGGGACGCTAATCACTAGCCGGCGGGAGACCCAGTACTTC. It yields the protein CASSLGTLITSRRETQYF.

The genes are TRBV5-1 and TRBJ1-1, with a possible D match to TRBD1 (6 bases). The V end was cut by 4 bases, the J end by 2 bases, with 12 bases between. Germline V gene data show CDR1 as SGHRS and CDR2 as YFSETQ. CDR3 length equals 14 residues. The CDR3 nucleotides are TGCGCCAGCAGCGCACAGGGTCAAAACACTGAAGCTTTCTTT. This gives the protein CASSAQGQNTEAFF.

CDR3 amino acids: CASSDSSGGLVYNEQFF. In nucleotides, the CDR3 is TGTGCCAGCAGTGACAGTAGCGGGGGGCTAGTATACAATGAGCAGTTCTTC. This chain links TRBV2 with TRBJ2-1, with 10 bases identical to TRBD2. J gave up 4 bases and V 3 bases, and 9 bases lay outside the gene matches. The CDR3 covers 17 residues. Germline V gene data show CDR1 as SNHLY and CDR2 as FYNNEI.